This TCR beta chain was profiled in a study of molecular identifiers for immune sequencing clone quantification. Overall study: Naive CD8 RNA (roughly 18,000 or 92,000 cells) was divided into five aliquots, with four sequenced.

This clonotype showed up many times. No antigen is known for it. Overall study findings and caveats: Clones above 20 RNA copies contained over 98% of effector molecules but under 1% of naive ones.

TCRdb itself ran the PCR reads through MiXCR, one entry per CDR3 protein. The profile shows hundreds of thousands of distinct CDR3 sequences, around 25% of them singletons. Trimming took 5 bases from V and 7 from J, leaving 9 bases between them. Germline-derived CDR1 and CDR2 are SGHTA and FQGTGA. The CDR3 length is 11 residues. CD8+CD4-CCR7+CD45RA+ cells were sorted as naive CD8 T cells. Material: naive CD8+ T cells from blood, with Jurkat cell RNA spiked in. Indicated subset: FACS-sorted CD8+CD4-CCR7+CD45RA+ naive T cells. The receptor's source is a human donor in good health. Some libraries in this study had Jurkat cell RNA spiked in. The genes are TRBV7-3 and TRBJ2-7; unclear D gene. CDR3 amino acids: CASSNGHEQYF. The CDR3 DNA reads TGTGCCAGCAGCAACGGTCATGAGCAGTACTTC.